This TCR beta chain stems from a study of breast tumors, draining lymph nodes, adjacent tissues. Germline V gene sequence: CDR1 DFQATT, CDR2 SNEGSKA (reference sequence). The CDR3 covers 14 residues. V shed 5 bases and J shed 5 bases, with 18 bases lying between them. This clonotype was seen many times. A single record per CDR3 protein comes from TCRdb applying MiXCR to the multiplex PCR reads. The sample has approximately 200,000 distinct CDR3 sequences; around 29% are singletons. Breast cancer patients provided tissue from their axillary draining lymph nodes. This chain links TRBV20-1 with TRBJ2-5; a weak D match, TRBD2 (6 bases). The sample taken for sequencing was axillary lymph node tissue. The TCR originated in a female donor with breast cancer. Some clones in this sample may be carry-over from other donors' samples. The CDR3 DNA follows: TGCAGTGCTCCCCGGGAGAACCCCCACGAGACCCAGTACTTC. Protein product: CSAPRENPHETQYF.